This T cell receptor (beta chain) was retrieved from a study of T-cell memory formation after mild COVID-19 (dated by TCRdb to 2020 to 2022). In the study overall: Most TCR sequence clusters were specific to one of the two donors. In a couple of donors, T-cell clones that expanded and contracted after mild COVID-19 were followed by sequencing TCRalpha and TCRbeta repertoires longitudinally. Two young, previously healthy adult volunteers made up the cohort, one male and one female.

PBMCs were isolated by Ficoll-Paque density gradient centrifugation. The cysteine opens and the phenylalanine closes a CDR3 of 13 amino acids. The retained sequence is limited to the CDR3, 39 bases, with the frame set at the first base. The germline V gene (reference sequence) gives CDR1 as DFQATT and CDR2 as SNEGSKA. V is cut by 0 bases and J by 5 bases, and the space between the germline ends is 10 bases. Sequenced on an Illumina NovaSeq 6000. TCRalpha and TCRbeta cDNA libraries were constructed by 5'RACE with constant-segment primers, with sample barcodes and unique molecular identifiers being introduced. Trizol reagent was used to extract RNA from every sample. Library amplification was performed in two PCR steps, and a second sample barcode and Illumina TruSeq adapters were introduced in the second step. Sequencing of the libraries was done on an Illumina NovaSeq, producing 2 x 150 bp paired-end reads. As for how the authors treated the data: Demultiplexing of reads and collapsing into UMI-guided consensus sequences were performed with migec v1.2.7. Using mixcr v2.1.11, UMI consensuses were aligned to TRA and TRB V and J templates and then assembled into clonotypes. Clonotypes were classified as expanded or contracted when called significant by both edgeR and NoisET, with noise models trained on biological replicates. For edgeR calls, the thresholds were a false discovery rate-adjusted p below 0.01 and a log2 fold-change of 1. PCA with hierarchical clustering of max-normalized trajectories of the 1000 most abundant clonotypes was used as exploratory dynamics analysis. Separately sequenced CD4+ and CD8+ repertoires were used to assign the CD4 or CD8 phenotype of responding clones. TCRdb reran the public reads through fastp at Q25 and MiXCR, keeping productive beta chains. Every distinct CDR3 protein forms one entry, paired with its most common genes and DNA. The V and J calls shown here were made by TCRdb, not taken from the authors' results. Within this sample are some 5,700 distinct CDR3 sequences, with roughly 20% of them counted one time only. The ten largest make up about 56% of the sample.

As concerns this clonotype: The antigen it binds to is not known. No base quality values were provided; no much bigger clone lies one nucleotide off.

The full study reports these points: SARS-CoV-2 specificity was not confirmed for the second-wave clones peaking on day 37. The study covered only a couple of mild cases, and larger cohorts including severe cases with pre-infection samples were considered necessary. Contracting CD4+ clones appeared mostly in the CM and EM memory subsets, whereas CD8+ clones were enriched in EMRA. Clones that contracted from day 15 to 85 showed balanced CD4/CD8 phenotypes, whereas a second wave of clones that expanded from day 15 to 37 leaned towards CD4+. Some responding clones were detected in pre-infection memory, which suggested that pre-existing cross-reactive memory T cells had joined the SARS-CoV-2 response.

This receptor was obtained from an adult woman who had mild COVID-19 (a few samples of this study predate the infection). The sample titles of this study are shuffled in the database, so cell type and time point are left out; the donor was told from shared clones. The chain was built from TRBV20-1 and TRBJ2-5; a confident D gene designation cannot be given. The sample was PBMCs or a T cell subset sorted from them (not recorded which). CDR3 reads: CSARDPGWETQYF. The DNA sequence reads TGCAGTGCTAGAGACCCAGGTTGGGAGACCCAGTACTTC.